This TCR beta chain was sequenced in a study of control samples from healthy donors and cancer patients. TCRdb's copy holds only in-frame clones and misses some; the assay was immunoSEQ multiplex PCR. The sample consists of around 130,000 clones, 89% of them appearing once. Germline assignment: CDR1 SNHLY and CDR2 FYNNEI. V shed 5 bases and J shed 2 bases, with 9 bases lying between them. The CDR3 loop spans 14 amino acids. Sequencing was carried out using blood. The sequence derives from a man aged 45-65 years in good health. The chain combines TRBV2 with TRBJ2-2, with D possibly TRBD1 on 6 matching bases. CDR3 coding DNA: TGTGCCAGCAGTCTGGACAGTAACACCGGGGAGCTGTTTTTT. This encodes CASSLDSNTGELFF.